Below are 23 T cell receptor beta chains sequenced from a single sample in a study of Tregs in tolerant kidney transplant recipients. These receptors lack a known antigen. Measured with immunoSEQ multiplex PCR; TCRdb has only the in-frame clones, and not every one. The table shows over 1,400 clones, with around 43% occurring only once. The sequenced material came from Tregs from blood grown in culture. Receptor source: a human donor in good health.

This clone was observed a handful of times. This chain joins TRBV15 and TRBJ2-5; D remains ambiguous. V dropped 2 bases and J dropped 1 base, with 11 bases sitting between them. This CDR3 is 15 amino acids long. Germline V gives CDR1 LNHNV, CDR2 YYDKDF (reference sequence). The CDR3 protein is CATSRPGRFQETQYF. The CDR3 nucleotides are TGTGCCACCAGCAGACCCGGGCGGTTCCAAGAGACCCAGTACTTC.

This clone showed up just a few times. The chain carries TRBV11-2 and TRBJ1-1; 9 nucleotides line up with TRBD1. The CDR3 totals 15 residues. Germline assignment: CDR1 SGHAT and CDR2 FQNNGV. Unmatched junction bases numbered 13, after V lost 4 bases and J lost 10 bases. CDR3 nucleotides: TGTGCCAGCAGCTCTTCCCGGACAGGGGTTAGTAGAGCTTTCTTT. It is translated as CASSSSRTGVSRAFF.

By share, this clone ranks as large. J is TRBJ2-7 and V is TRBV27; no definite D call. CDR1 MNHEY and CDR2 SMNVEV come from the germline V gene (reference sequence). V dropped 4 bases and J dropped 3 bases, with 10 bases sitting between them. The CDR3 sequence is 13 residues long. CDR3 in DNA: TGTGCCAGCAGTTGGAAGGGCGACTACGAGCAGTACTTC. As protein: CASSWKGDYEQYF.

By frequency in the sample, this clone is medium-sized. The V call is TRBV7-2, the J call TRBJ1-5; the D is unclear. Per germline, CDR1 SGHTA and CDR2 FQGNSA. This CDR3 comprises 14 residues. Trimming pared 1 base from V and 0 bases from J, leaving 4 bases between. The CDR3 here is CASSLGYSNQPQHF. As DNA, the CDR3 is TGTGCCAGCAGCTTAGGCTATAGCAATCAGCCCCAGCATTTT.

The rearrangement uses TRBV11-2 and TRBJ2-5; TRBD2 aligns across 10 bases. The V gene's germline CDR1 is SGHAT and CDR2 FQNNGV. The ends lost 1 base at V and 1 base at J; junction bases unmatched: 0. This CDR3 is built from 15 residues. CDR3 sequence: CASSLGTSGQETQYF. DNA for the CDR3: TGTGCCAGCAGCTTAGGGACTAGCGGCCAAGAGACCCAGTACTTC.

J is TRBJ1-5 and V is TRBV7-2; D is ambiguous. The CDR3 covers 12 residues. V lost 1 base, J lost 4 bases, and 2 bases lay in between. The germline V gene has CDR1 SGHTA and CDR2 FQGNSA. The DNA for the CDR3 is TGTGCCAGCAGCTTAGAGAATCAGCCCCAGCATTTT. It codes for CASSLENQPQHF.

Comment on this clone: At one boundary the junction diverges from the germline segment, which might be a read error. This chain joins TRBV5-8 and TRBJ2-6; no reliable D call. The CDR3 loop spans 16 amino acids. Germline V gene data show CDR1 as SGHTS and CDR2 as YDEGEE. CDR3: CASSQEARTGANVLTF. CDR3 nucleotides: TGCGCCAGCAGCCAAGAGGCACGTACTGGGGCCAACGTCCTGACTTTC.

In its sample, this clone ranks as medium-sized. The rearrangement links TRBV30 to TRBJ2-6; 8 nucleotides match TRBD1. The V segment lost 3 bases and the J segment 2 bases; nucleotides outside the gene matches: 6. The CDR3 spans 16 residues. The germline V gene has CDR1 GTSNPN and CDR2 SVGIG (reference sequence). CDR3 loop: CAWRGQGAPGANVLTF. The CDR3, as DNA: TGTGCCTGGAGAGGTCAGGGGGCCCCTGGGGCCAACGTCCTGACTTTC.

This clone was seen only a few times. The rearrangement uses TRBV7-2 and TRBJ1-5; TRBD1 matches at 9 bases. Germline trimming cut 4 bases from V and 6 bases from J; bases unmatched to any gene: 7. There are 15 residues in the CDR3. From germline, CDR1 is SGHTA and CDR2 FQGNSA. The CDR3 DNA sequence: TGTGCCAGCAGCTCCGGGACAGGGTTTTTTCAGCCCCAGCATTTT. It specifies CASSSGTGFFQPQHF.

V and J are TRBV5-6 and TRBJ2-7; D perhaps matches TRBD2 (6 bases). Germline V gives CDR1 SGHDT, CDR2 YYEEEE. V dropped 4 bases and J dropped 3 bases, with 23 bases sitting between them. The CDR3 extends over 17 amino acids. CDR3 sequence (DNA): TGTGCCAGCAGCCAAAGTCCGGGACTGCACTTGGGCTACGAGCAGTACTTC. Translating it yields CASSQSPGLHLGYEQYF.

The genes are TRBV9 and TRBJ1-6, with D perhaps TRBD1 (5 bases). The CDR3 loop spans 15 amino acids. Between the trimmed V and J ends, which lost 4 bases and 5 bases, there was a span of 13 bases. Germline V gene lookup returns CDR1 SGDLS and CDR2 YYNGEE. The CDR3 coding sequence is TGTGCCAGCAGCTCCCAGGGCGTGGATAATTCACCCCTCCACTTT. This encodes CASSSQGVDNSPLHF. Full variable domain (outside the CDR3, taken from reference TRBV9 and TRBJ1-6): DSGVTQTPKHLITATGQRVTLRCSPRSGDLSVYWYQQSLDQGLQFLIQYYNGEERAKGNILERFSAQQFPDLHSELNLSSLELGDSALYFCASSSQGVDNSPLHFGNGTRLTVT.

Only a few counts were recorded for this clone. This chain uses TRBV7-3 with TRBJ1-1; 8 nucleotides agree with TRBD1. The J segment lost 5 bases and the V segment lost 5 bases, leaving 4 bases of the junction unmatched. This CDR3 has 13 residues. From germline, CDR1 is SGHTA and CDR2 FQGTGA. The CDR3 nucleotides read TGTGCCAGCAGCCGCACAGGGGGAACTGAAGCTTTCTTT. This gives the protein CASSRTGGTEAFF.

This clone is deemed large. The genes are TRBV18 and TRBJ2-1; 8 nucleotides agree with TRBD1. The J segment lost 7 bases and the V segment lost 6 bases, leaving 14 bases of the junction unmatched. The CDR3 has 16 amino acids. Per germline, CDR1 KGHSH and CDR2 LQKENI. The CDR3 region is CASSTRAGGRYNEQFF. CDR3 DNA: TGTGCCAGCTCCACGAGGGCAGGGGGCAGGTATAATGAGCAGTTCTTC. The whole variable domain, remainder taken from reference TRBV18 and TRBJ2-1, is NAGVMQNPRHLVRRRGQEARLRCSPMKGHSHVYWYRQLPEEGLKFMVYLQKENIIDESGMPKERFSAEFPKEGPSILRIQQVVRGDSAAYFCASSTRAGGRYNEQFFGPGTRLTVL.

This clone has a handful of counts. The rearrangement uses TRBV7-2 and TRBJ1-2; 9 bases line up with TRBD1. The germline V gene has CDR1 SGHTA and CDR2 FQGNSA. This CDR3 has 14 amino acids. J gave up 7 bases and V 1 base, and 4 bases lay outside the gene matches. The CDR3 sequence: CASSLEQGAVGYTF. The CDR3 DNA is TGTGCCAGCAGCTTAGAACAGGGGGCGGTTGGCTACACCTTC.

This clone was detected only a few times. The V gene is TRBV7-9, the J gene TRBJ2-7; no definite D call. In germline, CDR1 is SEHNR, CDR2 FQNEAQ (reference sequence). The CDR3 is 15 residues long. V was clipped by 5 bases and J by 1 base, with 15 bases between them. The CDR3 nucleotides read TGTGCCAGCAGCCGATCAGGCACAAGGTCCTACGAGCAGTACTTC. This translates into CASSRSGTRSYEQYF.

This chain links TRBV4-2 with TRBJ2-5, with D tentatively TRBD2 (6 bases). This CDR3 is 16 amino acids long. Germline V gene lookup returns CDR1 LGHNA and CDR2 YNFKEQ. Trimming took 5 bases from V and 1 from J, leaving 17 bases between them. The CDR3 nucleotides read TGTGCCAGCAGCTTGATAAGGGACTGGACCCAAGAGACCCAGTACTTC. Amino acids: CASSLIRDWTQETQYF.

In the case of this clone: The likely explanation is a read error, given a far larger clone one base away. CDR3 sequence reads: CASSLGEGYEQYF. In DNA form, the CDR3 reads TGCGCCAGCAGCTTGGGGGAGGGCTACGAGCAGTACTTC. The chain links TRBV5-1 to TRBJ2-7; 7 positions match TRBD2. The germline V gene has CDR1 SGHRS and CDR2 YFSETQ. V was clipped by 0 bases and J by 3 bases; unmatched bases: 0. This CDR3 is 13 amino acids long.

Written as DNA, the CDR3 is TGTGCCAGCAGTCGGATCCGTGGGCTTGGCTATGGCTACACCTTC. Amino acid sequence: CASSRIRGLGYGYTF. The rearrangement links TRBV7-2 to TRBJ1-2; D call uncertain. CDR1 SGHTA and CDR2 FQGNSA come from the germline V gene. The CDR3 sequence is 15 residues long. Trimming left V 6 bases short and J 4 bases short, with 18 bases between.

This clone was seen a few times. The rearrangement joins TRBV5-4 to TRBJ2-7; D gene uncertain. Germline V lookup: CDR1 SGHNT, CDR2 YYREEE (reference sequence). Trimming removed 0 bases at V and 5 bases at J, with 15 bases between. There are 15 residues in the CDR3. The DNA for the CDR3 is TGTGCCAGCAGCTTGGGACCGAGAGTGGGCGACGAGCAGTACTTC. It translates to CASSLGPRVGDEQYF. Variable domain in full (rest from reference TRBV5-4 and TRBJ2-7): ETGVTQSPTHLIKTRGQQVTLRCSSQSGHNTVSWYQQALGQGPQFIFQYYREEENGRGNFPPRFSGLQFPNYSSELNVNALELDDSALYLCASSLGPRVGDEQYFGPGTRLTVT.

The chain couples TRBV13 to TRBJ2-1, with TRBD2 matching 10 bases. V was pared by 4 bases and J by 5 bases, with 11 bases of the junction left unmatched. CDR3 length: 17 residues. Germline V CDR1 and CDR2: PRHDT, FYEKMQ (reference sequence). The DNA of the CDR3 is TGTGCCAGCAGCTACCTAGCGGGGGCCTCTATACACAATGAGCAGTTCTTC. This gives the protein CASSYLAGASIHNEQFF.

The chain links TRBV4-2 to TRBJ2-5, with D unresolved. Germline assignment: CDR1 LGHNA and CDR2 YNFKEQ. This CDR3 spans 12 amino acids. Trimming took 5 bases from V and 2 from J, leaving 6 bases between them. In DNA form, the CDR3 reads TGTGCCAGCAGCTTCGCGCAAGAGACCCAGTACTTC. It codes for CASSFAQETQYF.

By share, this clone counts as large. The rearrangement joins TRBV11-3 to TRBJ1-1; D not resolved. Trimming shortened V by 5 bases and J by 5 bases, and 6 bases separated the two germline ends. Germline V gene lookup returns CDR1 SGHNT and CDR2 YENEEA. The CDR3 extends over 11 amino acids. CDR3 sequence (DNA): TGTGCCAGCAGCCTCCGGACTGAAGCTTTCTTT. This gives the protein CASSLRTEAFF.

This chain uses TRBV2 with TRBJ2-5; possibly TRBD2 for D (6 bases). Looked up from germline, CDR1 is SNHLY and CDR2 is FYNNEI. V dropped 2 bases and J dropped 5 bases, with 6 bases sitting between them. The CDR3 covers 12 residues. The CDR3 coding sequence is TGTGCCAGCAGTGAAAGCGGGGAGACCCAGTACTTC. It is translated as CASSESGETQYF. The entire variable domain, with the rest obtained from reference TRBV2 and TRBJ2-5, is as follows: EPEVTQTPSHQVTQMGQEVILRCVPISNHLYFYWYRQILGQKVEFLVSFYNNEISEKSEIFDDQFSVERPDGSNFTLKIRSTKLEDSAMYFCASSESGETQYFGPGTRLLVL.